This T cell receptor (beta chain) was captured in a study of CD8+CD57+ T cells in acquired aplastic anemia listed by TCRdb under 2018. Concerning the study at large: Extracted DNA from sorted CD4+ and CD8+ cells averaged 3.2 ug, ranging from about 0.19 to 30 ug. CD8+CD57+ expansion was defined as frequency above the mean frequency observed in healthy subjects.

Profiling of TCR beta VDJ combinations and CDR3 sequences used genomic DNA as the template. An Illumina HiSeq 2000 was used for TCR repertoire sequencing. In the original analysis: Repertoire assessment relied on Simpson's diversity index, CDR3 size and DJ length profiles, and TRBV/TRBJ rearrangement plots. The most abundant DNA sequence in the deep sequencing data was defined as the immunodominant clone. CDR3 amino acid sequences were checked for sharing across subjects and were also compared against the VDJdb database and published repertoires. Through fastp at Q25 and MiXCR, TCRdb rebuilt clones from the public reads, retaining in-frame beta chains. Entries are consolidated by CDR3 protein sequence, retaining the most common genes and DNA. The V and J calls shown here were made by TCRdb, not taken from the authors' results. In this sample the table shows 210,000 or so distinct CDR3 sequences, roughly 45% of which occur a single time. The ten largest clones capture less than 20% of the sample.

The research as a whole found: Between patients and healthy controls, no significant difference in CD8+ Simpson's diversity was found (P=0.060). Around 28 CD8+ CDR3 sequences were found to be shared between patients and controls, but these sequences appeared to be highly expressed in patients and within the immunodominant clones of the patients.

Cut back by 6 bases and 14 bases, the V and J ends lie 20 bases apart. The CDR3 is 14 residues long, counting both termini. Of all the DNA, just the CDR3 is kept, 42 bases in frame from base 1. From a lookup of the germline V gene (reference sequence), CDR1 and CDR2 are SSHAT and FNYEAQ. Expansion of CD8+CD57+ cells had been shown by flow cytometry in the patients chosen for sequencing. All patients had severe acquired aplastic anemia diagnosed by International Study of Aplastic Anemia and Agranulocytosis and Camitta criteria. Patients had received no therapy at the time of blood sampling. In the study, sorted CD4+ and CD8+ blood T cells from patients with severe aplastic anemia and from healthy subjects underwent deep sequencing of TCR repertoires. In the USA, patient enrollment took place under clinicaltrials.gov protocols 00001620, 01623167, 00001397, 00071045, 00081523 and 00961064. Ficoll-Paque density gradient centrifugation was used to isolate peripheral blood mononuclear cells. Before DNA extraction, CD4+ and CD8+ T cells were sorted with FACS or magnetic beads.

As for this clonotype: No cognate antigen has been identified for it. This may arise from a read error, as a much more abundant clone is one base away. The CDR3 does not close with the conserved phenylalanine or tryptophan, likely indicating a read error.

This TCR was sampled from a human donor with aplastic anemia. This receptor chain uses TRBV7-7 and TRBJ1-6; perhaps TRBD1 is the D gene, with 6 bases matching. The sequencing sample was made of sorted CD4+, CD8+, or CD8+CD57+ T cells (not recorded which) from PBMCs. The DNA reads TGTGCCAGCAGTTCCGGCAGGGGCAACTTCGCCCTCCACTCT. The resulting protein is CASSSGRGNFALHS.